This TCR beta chain was documented in a study of T-cell reconstitution after alpha-beta-depleted transplantation in children. Study-wide results and caveats: Expanded clones from the graft, numbering several hundred, reportedly supplied alpha-beta T cells about two months after transplant. There were some patients whose high TCRbeta diversity at day 60 came from surviving recipient T cells and thymic progenitors. T-cell counts and diversity at one year post-transplant came mainly from newly produced T cells.

The CDR3 covers 14 residues. The germline V and J ends were trimmed by 4 bases and 8 bases, with 15 bases remaining between them. Notes on this clonotype: Its target is not known.

As it was prepared, the TCRbeta library received unique molecular identifiers. MiXCR, run by TCRdb on the PCR reads, gives a single entry per CDR3 protein. The sample includes hundreds of thousands of distinct CDR3 sequences, about 10% of them seen just once. The source of this sequence is a child aged 2 to 10 with inherited bone marrow failure, due to receive a stem cell transplant. This rearrangement joins TRBV12-3 or TRBV12-4 to TRBJ2-1; the D gene could be TRBD1 or TRBD2 (5 bases each). Sequences were derived from PBMCs, sampled before TCRalphabeta/CD19-depleted stem cell transplant. CDR3 DNA sequence: TGTGCCAGCAGTTCCCTCCGGGGCGACTATGAGCAGTTCTTC. Translation: CASSSLRGDYEQFF.